These T cell receptor beta chains were read from a single sample in a study of cytomegalovirus exposure and HLA in healthy donors. The repertoire was sequenced with immunoSEQ multiplex PCR; TCRdb's copy has only in-frame clones and lacks some. In the table there are about 160,000 clones, roughly 79% of which are singletons. Sequenced input: PBMCs. The receptors stem from a woman between 45 and 65 years old in good health and CMV-seronegative. CDR3s include the opening cysteine and the closing phenylalanine or tryptophan. Fields, in order: D gene, clone size, V gene, CDR3 length, J gene, CDR3 protein, CDR3 DNA. A D gene is named only where the DNA matches it firmly. Expanded clones are given a class, and other clones once, few, many or no size at all.

-	-	TRBV18	14	TRBJ1-5	CASSPESQDQPQHF	TGTGCCAGCTCCCCCGAATCGCAGGATCAGCCCCAGCATTTT
TRBD1	few	TRBV27	14	TRBJ1-1	CASKLGQGGSQAFF	TGTGCCAGCAAATTAGGACAGGGCGGGAGTCAAGCTTTCTTT
-	-	TRBV30	11	TRBJ2-5	CAWSVQETQYF	TGTGCCTGGAGCGTCCAAGAGACCCAGTACTTC
TRBD1	-	TRBV19	18	TRBJ1-5	CASSKGSGTGVGNQPQHF	TGTGCCAGTAGTAAAGGTTCTGGGACAGGGGTGGGAAATCAGCCCCAGCATTTT
-	once	TRBV5-5	15	TRBJ2-7	CASSSHSGAAYEQYF	TGTGCCAGCAGTTCACATAGCGGAGCCGCCTACGAGCAGTACTTC
TRBD1	-	TRBV7-2	13	TRBJ1-6	CASSTGVNSPLHF	TGTGCCAGTAGTACAGGGGTTAATTCACCCCTCCACTTT
TRBD2	-	TRBV7-8	16	TRBJ2-1	CASSLGLAGVVNEQFF	TGTGCCAGCAGCTTAGGACTAGCGGGAGTCGTAAATGAGCAGTTCTTC
TRBD2	-	TRBV13	17	TRBJ2-3	CASSRSGLAGSTDTQYF	TGTGCCAGCAGCAGATCGGGACTAGCGGGGAGCACAGATACGCAGTATTTT
-	few	TRBV4-2	16	TRBJ1-6	CASSQDPGGGNSPLHF	TGTGCCAGCAGCCAAGACCCGGGCGGAGGGAATTCACCCCTCCACTTT
-	-	TRBV5-5	16	TRBJ1-4	CASSPRTGWTNEKLFF	TGTGCCAGCAGCCCGAGGACGGGGTGGACTAATGAAAAACTGTTTTTT
TRBD1	-	TRBV5-1	13	TRBJ2-5	CASSPTGEETQYF	TGCGCCAGCAGCCCGACAGGGGAAGAGACCCAGTACTTC
-	-	TRBV19	13	TRBJ2-5	CASSTRGLETQYF	TGTGCCAGTAGTACTAGGGGGTTAGAGACCCAGTACTTC
-	-	TRBV6-5	14	TRBJ1-2	CASSYSMGPYGYTF	TGTGCCAGCAGTTACTCGATGGGCCCCTATGGCTACACCTTC